The 18 T cell receptor beta chains below were found in one sample sequenced in a study of blood T cell repertoires in COVID-19. The method was immunoSEQ multiplex PCR; TCRdb's version includes in-frame clones alone and lacks a portion of them. The sample consists of tens of thousands of clones, 85% to 90% of them appearing once. The sequenced sample consisted of peripheral blood. The receptor source for this set is a man aged 45 to 65 with active or convalescent COVID-19.

The chain couples TRBV21-1 to TRBJ2-2; the D call TRBD1 from the table was never checked on the DNA. TRBV21-1 is designated a pseudogene. This CDR3 spans 15 amino acids. The CDR3 is CATTGRDRDSGELFF. In DNA form, the CDR3 reads TGTGCCACCACTGGCCGGGACAGGGACTCCGGGGAGCTGTTTTTT.

This chain links TRBV12-5 with TRBJ2-1, with TRBD2 identical over 8 bases. Germline values: CDR1 LGHNT, CDR2 FRNRAP. With 6 bases clipped from V and 8 bases from J, the junction kept 9 bases outside the gene matches. The CDR3 is made up of 14 amino acids. CDR3 sequence (DNA): TGTGCTAGTGGGGCCGGGACTAGGTATGATGAGCAGTTCTTC. As protein: CASGAGTRYDEQFF.

J is TRBJ2-7 and V is TRBV6-5, with a weak D call TRBD1 (6 bases). Germline V gene sequence: CDR1 MNHEY, CDR2 SVGAGI. This CDR3 has 15 residues. The germline V and J ends were trimmed by 6 bases and 3 bases, with 18 bases remaining between them. The CDR3 sequence is CASSSQGLGLYEQYF. For the CDR3, the DNA is TGTGCCAGCAGCTCGCAGGGGCTAGGGCTCTACGAGCAGTACTTC.

The genes are TRBV6-1 and TRBJ1-4; D gene uncertain. CDR3 length: 13 amino acids. Germline assignment: CDR1 MNHNS and CDR2 SASEGT. V lost 6 bases and J 4 bases, leaving 9 bases between the germline ends. This CDR3 reads CASRRHLNEKLFF. The CDR3, as DNA: TGTGCCAGCAGACGACACCTTAATGAAAAACTGTTTTTT.

This rearrangement joins TRBV28 to TRBJ1-6; possible D gene TRBD1, 5 bases. The CDR3 spans 14 residues. Trimming took 6 bases from V and 10 from J, leaving 16 bases between them. The germline gives CDR1 MDHEN, CDR2 SYDVKM. CDR3 nucleotide sequence: TGTGCCAGCAGCCTTATGGGCAGGGTATCACCCCTCCACTTT. It is translated as CASSLMGRVSPLHF.

This rearrangement joins TRBV4-2 to TRBJ2-5; 15 nucleotides agree with TRBD2. This CDR3 spans 20 amino acids. CDR1 LGHNA and CDR2 YNFKEQ come from the germline V gene. V trimming: 0 bases; J trimming: 4 bases; junction bases outside the gene matches: 12. The CDR3 here is CASSQDIPGLAGGHGETQYF. CDR3 nucleotide sequence: TGTGCCAGCAGCCAAGATATACCGGGACTAGCGGGGGGCCACGGAGAGACCCAGTACTTC.

The genes are TRBV10-1 and TRBJ2-2, with 8 bases identical to TRBD1. Germline CDR1 WNHNN, CDR2 SYGVQD (reference sequence). The ends lost 5 bases at V and 6 bases at J; junction bases unmatched: 11. This CDR3 has 16 amino acids. The CDR3 protein is CASSSDRGKKSGELFF. In nucleotides, the CDR3 is TGCGCCAGCAGTTCAGACAGGGGCAAGAAATCCGGGGAGCTGTTTTTT.

The chain carries TRBV9 and TRBJ2-2; TRBD1 aligns across 9 bases. The junction had 8 bases not matched to a gene; V was cut back by 4 bases and J by 4 bases. The CDR3 is made up of 16 amino acids. Germline V gene data show CDR1 as SGDLS and CDR2 as YYNGEE. CDR3 nucleotides: TGTGCCAGCAGCAGACGCGGGACAGGGACCACCGGGGAGCTGTTTTTT. It is translated as CASSRRGTGTTGELFF.

The rearrangement links TRBV10-3 to TRBJ2-7, with 9 bases matching TRBD2. Germline CDR1 is ENHRY and CDR2 is SYGVKD. The length of the CDR3 is 16 residues. J lost 3 bases, V lost 0 bases, and 6 bases had no gene match. The CDR3 is CAISESLAGSSYEQYF. In DNA, the CDR3 is TGTGCCATCAGTGAGTCTCTAGCGGGATCAAGCTACGAGCAGTACTTC.

This sequence joins TRBV15 and TRBJ1-2, with TRBD1 as a possible D gene (5 bases). Deletions cut 4 bases from V and 8 bases from J, with 14 bases between. This CDR3 contains 13 residues. CDR1 LNHNV and CDR2 YYDKDF come from the germline V gene (reference sequence). DNA for the CDR3: TGTGCCACCAGCATCTCCAGGGTGGGGGGCTACACCTTC. Translating gives CATSISRVGGYTF.

The chain is built from TRBV2 and TRBJ1-4, with D maybe TRBD1 (5 bases). The CDR3 length is 14 residues. The germline V and J ends were trimmed by 6 bases and 7 bases, with 15 bases remaining between them. Germline lookup yields CDR1 SNHLY and CDR2 FYNNEI. The DNA of the CDR3 is TGTGCCAGCAGGAGATGGGGCTTGGGTGAAAAACTGTTTTTT. It codes for CASRRWGLGEKLFF.

About this clone: The same CDR3 can be traced to other DNA sequences in this sample. The rearrangement uses TRBV2 and TRBJ1-6; D is undetermined. Trimming shortened V by 0 bases and J by 7 bases, and 7 bases separated the two germline ends. CDR1 is SNHLY and CDR2 is FYNNEI in the germline V gene. The CDR3 covers 14 residues. This CDR3 is CASSEARVNSPLHF. CDR3 bases: TGTGCCAGCAGTGAAGCGCGGGTAAATTCACCCCTCCACTTT.

The sample holds one count of this clone. The chain uses TRBV3-1 (or the pseudogene TRBV3-2) and TRBJ2-3; D call uncertain. Germline V CDR1 and CDR2: LGHDT, YNNKEL (reference sequence). This CDR3 contains 11 residues. Trimming took off 6 bases at V and 9 bases at J, with 10 bases between the two ends. CDR3 sequence (DNA): TGTGCCAGCAGTATTCTAGAAACGCAGTATTTT. The encoded protein is CASSILETQYF.

This rearrangement joins TRBV9 to TRBJ2-7; tentatively, D is TRBD1 (6 bases). Looked up from germline, CDR1 is SGDLS and CDR2 is YYNGEE. V was cut by 0 bases and J by 2 bases, with 12 bases left in between. The CDR3 is 15 residues long. This chain's CDR3 is CASSVGVRGPYEQYF. The CDR3 DNA reads TGTGCCAGCAGCGTAGGTGTCAGGGGACCCTACGAGCAGTACTTC.

V usage is TRBV19 and J usage is TRBJ1-4; 7 bases line up with TRBD1. Trimming took 6 bases from V and 8 from J; bases not matched to a gene: 9. Germline CDR1 LNHDA, CDR2 SQIVND (reference sequence). The CDR3 contains 14 residues. The CDR3 spells CASRIRDSVEKLFF. The DNA of the CDR3 is TGTGCCAGTAGGATACGGGACAGTGTAGAAAAACTGTTTTTT.

This clone was seen a handful of times. The chain combines TRBV10-3 with TRBJ1-6, with 7 bases aligning to TRBD1. CDR1 and CDR2 (germline): ENHRY, SYGVKD. The J segment lost 11 bases and the V segment lost 2 bases, leaving 9 bases of the junction unmatched. The CDR3 spans 15 residues. Here the CDR3 reads CAISELGGTGAPLHF. The CDR3 DNA sequence: TGTGCCATCAGTGAGCTTGGGGGCACAGGGGCACCCCTCCACTTT.

V usage is TRBV12-3 or TRBV12-4 and J usage is TRBJ2-1; D is uncertain. The CDR3 length is 13 residues. Trimming removed 3 bases from V and 8 bases from J, with 11 bases in between. The DNA for the CDR3 is TGTGCCAGCAGTTTTACACTGGGCGATGAGCAGTTCTTC. Translated: CASSFTLGDEQFF.

The V gene is TRBV9, the J gene TRBJ1-6; D might be TRBD1 (5 bases). This CDR3 is 14 amino acids long. Looked up from germline, CDR1 is SGDLS and CDR2 is YYNGEE. The germline V and J ends were trimmed by 1 base and 4 bases, with 6 bases remaining between them. In DNA, the CDR3 is TGTGCCAGCAGCGTAAGACAGTATAATTCACCCCTCCACTTT. It codes for CASSVRQYNSPLHF. Full variable domain (missing parts from reference TRBV9 and TRBJ1-6): DSGVTQTPKHLITATGQRVTLRCSPRSGDLSVYWYQQSLDQGLQFLIQYYNGEERAKGNILERFSAQQFPDLHSELNLSSLELGDSALYFCASSVRQYNSPLHFGNGTRLTVT.